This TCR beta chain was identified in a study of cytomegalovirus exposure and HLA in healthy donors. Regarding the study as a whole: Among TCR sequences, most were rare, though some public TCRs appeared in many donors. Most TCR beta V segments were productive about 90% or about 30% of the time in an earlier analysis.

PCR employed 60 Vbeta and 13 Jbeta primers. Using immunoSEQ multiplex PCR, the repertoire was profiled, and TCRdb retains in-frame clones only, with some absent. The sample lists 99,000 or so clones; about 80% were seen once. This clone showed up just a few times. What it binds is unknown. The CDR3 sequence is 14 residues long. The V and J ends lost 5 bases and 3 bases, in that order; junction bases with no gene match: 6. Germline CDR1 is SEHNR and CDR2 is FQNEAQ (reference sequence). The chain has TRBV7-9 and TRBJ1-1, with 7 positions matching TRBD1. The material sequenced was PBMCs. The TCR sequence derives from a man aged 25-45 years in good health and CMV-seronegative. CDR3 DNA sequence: TGTGCCAGCAGCCTAGAAACAGGGGACACTGAAGCTTTCTTT. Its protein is CASSLETGDTEAFF.